Presented here are 4 T cell receptor beta chains from one specimen sequenced in a study of blood T cell repertoires in COVID-19. Assay: immunoSEQ multiplex PCR; the TCRdb copy retains only in-frame clones and omits some. Seen here are 250,000 to 300,000 clones, approximately 86% observed once, and the top ten hold over 4%. The sample consisted of peripheral blood. Receptors were obtained from a woman aged 60 to 75 with COVID-19, enrolled during active disease.

This clone was seen only once. This chain uses TRBV27 with TRBJ1-4; 12 bases align to TRBD1. In germline, CDR1 is MNHEY, CDR2 SMNVEV (reference sequence). The trim removed 3 bases at V and 8 bases at J, leaving 4 bases unmatched. This CDR3 comprises 15 residues. CDR3 sequence reads: CASSFGTGGREKLFF. The CDR3 coding sequence is TGTGCCAGCAGTTTTGGGACAGGGGGCCGGGAAAAACTGTTTTTT. The complete variable domain, with remaining parts taken from reference TRBV27 and TRBJ1-4, reads EAQVTQNPRYLITVTGKKLTVTCSQNMNHEYMSWYRQDPGLGLRQIYYSMNVEVTDKGDVPEGYKVSRKEKRNFPLILESPSPNQTSLYFCASSFGTGGREKLFFGSGTQLSVL.

The rearrangement uses TRBV6-4 and TRBJ2-2, with no clear D. Trimming pared 4 bases from V and 6 bases from J, leaving 15 bases between. This CDR3 is built from 15 residues. Germline V gives CDR1 MRHNA, CDR2 SNTAGT. CDR3 DNA sequence: TGTGCCAGCAGTGGAGGCCCAATCGGTGCCGGGGAGCTGTTTTTT. As protein: CASSGGPIGAGELFF.

This sequence joins TRBV7-2 and TRBJ2-3; 8 bases align to TRBD2. V shed 1 base and J 3 bases; nucleotides not matched to a gene: 12. Germline CDR1 SGHTA, CDR2 FQGNSA. This CDR3 region has 18 residues. The CDR3 sequence: CASSLGLRAGGFTDTQYF. CDR3 bases: TGTGCCAGCAGCTTAGGGCTTAGGGCGGGAGGTTTTACAGATACGCAGTATTTT.

The rearrangement uses TRBV29-1 and TRBJ1-1; tentatively, D is TRBD1 (6 bases). Looked up from germline, CDR1 is SQVTM and CDR2 is ANQGSEA. This CDR3 has 14 residues. V dropped 8 bases and J dropped 6 bases, with 22 bases sitting between them. DNA for the CDR3: TGCAGCACCCGAGGTACGGGGGCGGGAGCTGAAGCTTTCTTT. This sequence encodes CSTRGTGAGAEAFF.